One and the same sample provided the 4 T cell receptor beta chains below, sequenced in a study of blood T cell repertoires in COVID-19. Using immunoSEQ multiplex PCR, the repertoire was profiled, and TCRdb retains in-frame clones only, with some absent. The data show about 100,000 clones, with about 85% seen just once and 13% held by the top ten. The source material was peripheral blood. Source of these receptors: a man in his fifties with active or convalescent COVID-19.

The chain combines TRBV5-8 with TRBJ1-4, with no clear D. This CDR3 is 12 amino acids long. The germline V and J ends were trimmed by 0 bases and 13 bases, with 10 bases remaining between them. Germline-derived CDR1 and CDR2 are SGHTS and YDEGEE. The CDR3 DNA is TGTGCCAGCAGCTTGGTCCGGGAAGCACTGTTTTTT. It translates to CASSLVREALFF.

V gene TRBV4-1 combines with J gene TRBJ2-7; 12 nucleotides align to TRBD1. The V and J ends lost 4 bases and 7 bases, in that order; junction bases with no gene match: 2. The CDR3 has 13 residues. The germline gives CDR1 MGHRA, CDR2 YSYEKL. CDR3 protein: CASSRDRGREQYF. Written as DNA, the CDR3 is TGCGCCAGCAGCCGGGACAGGGGGCGGGAGCAGTACTTC.

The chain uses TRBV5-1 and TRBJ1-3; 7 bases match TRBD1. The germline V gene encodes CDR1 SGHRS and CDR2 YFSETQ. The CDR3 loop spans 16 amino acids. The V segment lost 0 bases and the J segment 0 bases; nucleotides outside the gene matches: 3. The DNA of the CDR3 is TGCGCCAGCAGCTTGGCGGGGACAGTCTCTGGAAACACCATATATTTT. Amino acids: CASSLAGTVSGNTIYF.

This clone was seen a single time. The CDR3 DNA reads as TGTGCCTGGAGCGCCCCAGGGGCCGAGCAGTACTTC. Translated: CAWSAPGAEQYF. This rearrangement joins TRBV30 to TRBJ2-7, with TRBD1 as a possible D gene (6 bases). V was trimmed by 3 bases and J by 6 bases, leaving 12 bases between them. Germline lookup yields CDR1 GTSNPN and CDR2 SVGIG (reference sequence). CDR3 length: 12 residues.